This TCR beta chain came from a study of cytomegalovirus exposure and HLA in healthy donors. Trimming cost V 2 bases and J 4 bases; bases outside gene matches: 7. Germline V gives CDR1 MNHNS, CDR2 SASEGT. CDR3 length: 15 residues. The study ran its PCR with 60 Vbeta and 13 Jbeta primers. Only in-frame clones appear in the TCRdb table, and some are missing; sequencing was by immunoSEQ multiplex PCR. The repertoire holds some 120,000 clones, approximately 80% seen once, with approximately 0.22% in the top ten. The chain combines TRBV6-1 with TRBJ1-2, with 7 bases lining up with TRBD1. The material sequenced was PBMCs. The TCR was taken from a man over 45 in good health and CMV-seronegative. The CDR3 sequence: CASSETKGAGYGYTF. In DNA, the CDR3 is TGTGCCAGCAGTGAAACGAAGGGGGCGGGCTATGGCTACACCTTC.